These 23 T cell receptor beta chains came from one sample sequenced in a study of T cell repertoires in aging, cancer and after chemotherapy. TRB rearrangements spanning V, D and J were amplified using mixed TRB-A/B primers. TCRdb passed the multiplex PCR reads through MiXCR, listing each CDR3 protein once. The repertoire consists of several thousand distinct CDR3 sequences, with around 35% occurring once and the leading ten covering about an eighth. Amplification of TCR beta used genomic DNA extracted from peripheral blood. Sequencing input: blood. These receptors all stem from a human donor in good health. The donor label of this sample is uncertain.

The sample holds a few counts of this clonotype. The chain recombines TRBV5-6 with TRBJ1-2; 12 bases align to TRBD1. The CDR3 consists of 14 residues. V lost 4 bases, J lost 10 bases, and 8 bases stayed unmatched. CDR1 SGHDT and CDR2 YYEEEE come from the germline V gene. CDR3: CASSIGGQGAIYTF. Written as DNA, the CDR3 is TGTGCCAGCAGCATAGGGGGACAGGGGGCAATCTACACCTTC.

This clonotype was recorded a few times. The gene calls are TRBV12-3 or TRBV12-4 and TRBJ1-3; D is unclear. Trimming shortened V by 6 bases and J by 7 bases, and 10 bases separated the two germline ends. There are 12 residues in the CDR3. The CDR3, as DNA: TGTGCCAGCAGCTCCGTCGTCAACACCATATATTTT. This codes for CASSSVVNTIYF.

Only a few counts were recorded for this clonotype. The rearrangement joins TRBV6-6 to TRBJ1-6, with 9 bases lining up with TRBD1. CDR3 length: 17 amino acids. Per germline, CDR1 MNHNY and CDR2 SVGAGI (reference sequence). J gave up 7 bases and V 2 bases, and 9 bases lay outside the gene matches. The CDR3 reads CASSYIPQGAGNSPLHF. The CDR3 DNA follows: TGTGCCAGCAGTTACATCCCACAGGGGGCCGGGAATTCACCCCTCCACTTT.

This clonotype has a handful of counts. The chain combines TRBV5-5 with TRBJ2-5, with D unclear. The germline gives CDR1 SGHKS, CDR2 YYEKEE (reference sequence). The CDR3 runs to 14 residues. Trimming took off 0 bases at V and 3 bases at J, with 9 bases between the two ends. In DNA, the CDR3 is TGTGCCAGCAGCTTGGCCACCACAGAAGAGACCCAGTACTTC. This sequence encodes CASSLATTEETQYF.

There are a few counts of this clonotype. The chain recombines TRBV11-2 with TRBJ1-2; 9 bases match TRBD1. The CDR3 is 15 residues long. V was pared by 5 bases and J by 6 bases, with 10 bases of the junction left unmatched. Germline CDR1 reads SGHAT; CDR2 reads FQNNGV. CDR3 DNA sequence: TGTGCCAGCAGCCTTAGGACAGGGGACCGGCATGGCTACACCTTC. Translated, it gives CASSLRTGDRHGYTF.

This clonotype is medium-sized within its sample. The V call is TRBV6-5, the J call TRBJ2-7; D gene ambiguous. The V gene's germline CDR1 is MNHEY and CDR2 SVGAGI. The CDR3 is 12 residues long. V shed 6 bases and J shed 0 bases, with 6 bases lying between them. CDR3 amino acids: CASRAASYEQYF. The CDR3 region has the DNA TGTGCCAGCAGGGCAGCCTCCTACGAGCAGTACTTC.

By sample share, this clonotype is medium-sized. This chain connects TRBV5-4 to TRBJ2-5; 11 bases agree with TRBD2. Losses at the gene ends were 1 base for V and 4 bases for J; bases not matched to a gene: 3. CDR1 is SGHNT and CDR2 is YYREEE in the germline V gene (reference sequence). CDR3 size: 15 residues. In nucleotides, the CDR3 is TGTGCCAGCAGCTTGAGGCTAGCGGGGGGAGAGACCCAGTACTTC. Encoded protein: CASSLRLAGGETQYF.

The chain joins TRBV6-1 to TRBJ2-7; 13 nucleotides agree with TRBD2. V lost 0 bases and J lost 2; bases outside the gene matches: 7. This CDR3 has 18 amino acids. Germline CDR1 is MNHNS and CDR2 is SASEGT. CDR3 region: CASSEAPGLAGPPYEQYF. In DNA form, the CDR3 reads TGTGCCAGCAGTGAAGCACCGGGACTAGCGGGGCCCCCCTACGAGCAGTACTTC.

In its sample, this clonotype was seen a few times. This rearrangement joins TRBV27 to TRBJ2-1; 9 positions match TRBD2. The trim removed 4 bases at V and 4 bases at J, leaving 5 bases unmatched. The CDR3 loop spans 15 amino acids. Germline V CDR1 and CDR2: MNHEY, SMNVEV (reference sequence). The CDR3 reads CASSSQTSGYNEQFF. The CDR3 DNA reads as TGTGCCAGCAGTTCGCAGACTAGCGGATACAATGAGCAGTTCTTC.

The V call is TRBV13, the J call TRBJ2-7; D not resolved. Trimming left V 8 bases short and J 8 bases short, with 13 bases between. The germline V gene has CDR1 PRHDT and CDR2 FYEKMQ (reference sequence). The CDR3 loop spans 11 amino acids. CDR3 bases: TGTGCCAGCGGATCGACGCACAAGCAGTACTTC. Its protein is CASGSTHKQYF.

By sample fraction, this clonotype is medium-sized (0.01 to 0.1%). The rearrangement links TRBV19 to TRBJ1-6; possibly TRBD1 for D (5 bases). Germline-derived CDR1 and CDR2 are LNHDA and SQIVND (reference sequence). V was cut by 6 bases and J by 9 bases, with 12 bases left in between. The CDR3 spans 13 residues. The CDR3 sequence: CASRTGRGSPLHF. CDR3 coding DNA: TGTGCCAGTAGAACAGGTCGGGGTTCACCCCTCCACTTT.

The chain couples TRBV12-3 or TRBV12-4 to TRBJ2-1, with 11 bases identical to TRBD2. The CDR3 runs to 19 residues. V shed 6 bases and J 1 base; nucleotides not matched to a gene: 14. The CDR3 loop is CASSHSPGLAVFSYNEQFF. The CDR3, as DNA: TGTGCCAGCAGCCATTCACCGGGACTAGCGGTCTTTTCCTACAATGAGCAGTTCTTC.

On this clonotype: The germline gene is not matched at one end of the junction; a read error may be the cause. The rearrangement joins TRBV6-5 to TRBJ2-7, with D maybe TRBD1 (6 bases). The CDR3 is 11 residues long. Germline CDR1 reads MNHEY; CDR2 reads SVGAGI. This CDR3 reads CAISTGTEQYF. For the CDR3, the DNA is TGTGCCATCAGTACAGGGACCGAGCAGTACTTC.

The chain links TRBV12-3 or TRBV12-4 to TRBJ2-5; the D call may be TRBD1 or TRBD2 (6 bases each). Trimming shortened V by 4 bases and J by 5 bases, and 11 bases separated the two germline ends. This CDR3 has 13 residues. The CDR3 loop reads CASSWGASETQYF. The DNA for the CDR3 is TGTGCCAGCAGTTGGGGGGCGAGCGAGACCCAGTACTTC.

This clonotype is categorized as medium-sized (0.01 to 0.1%). The rearrangement joins TRBV29-1 to TRBJ2-5, with 9 bases lining up with TRBD1. The germline V gene encodes CDR1 SQVTM and CDR2 ANQGSEA. This CDR3 spans 14 amino acids. Trimming took 6 bases from V and 3 from J; bases not matched to a gene: 8. The CDR3 region is CSVPATGGKETQYF. CDR3 nucleotide sequence: TGCAGCGTCCCCGCGACAGGGGGGAAAGAGACCCAGTACTTC. Filled out from reference TRBV29-1 and TRBJ2-5, the complete variable domain reads SAVISQKPSRDICQRGTSLTIQCQVDSQVTMMFWYRQQPGQSLTLIATANQGSEATYESGFVIDKFPISRPNLTFSTLTVSNMSPEDSSIYLCSVPATGGKETQYFGPGTRLLVL.

Sample share makes this clonotype medium-sized. The chain recombines TRBV19 with TRBJ1-5; D is possibly TRBD1 (6 bases). Germline values: CDR1 LNHDA, CDR2 SQIVND (reference sequence). The CDR3 spans 13 residues. V was cut by 6 bases and J by 1 base, with 7 bases left in between. CDR3 DNA sequence: TGTGCCAGTAGCGGACAGAGCAATCAGCCCCAGCATTTT. Its translation: CASSGQSNQPQHF.

Within the sample, this clonotype is medium-sized. V usage is TRBV6-5 and J usage is TRBJ2-5, with 7 bases fitting TRBD1. Germline V gene sequence: CDR1 MNHEY, CDR2 SVGAGI. The CDR3 runs 14 residues. V was clipped by 2 bases and J by 5 bases; unmatched bases: 5. Written as DNA, the CDR3 is TGTGCCAGCAGTTACGTAGGGGGCTATGAGACCCAGTACTTC. This codes for CASSYVGGYETQYF.

This clonotype was observed a handful of times. The chain couples TRBV6-2 or TRBV6-3 to TRBJ2-3, with 10 positions matching TRBD2. This CDR3 contains 13 residues. CDR1 MNHEY and CDR2 SVGEGT come from the germline V gene. The ends lost 5 bases at V and 7 bases at J; junction bases unmatched: 3. CDR3 protein: CASSVGLANTQYF. The CDR3 bases are TGTGCCAGCAGTGTGGGACTAGCGAATACGCAGTATTTT.

The chain links TRBV6-1 to TRBJ2-5; D tentatively reads TRBD1 or TRBD2 (5 bases each). CDR1 and CDR2 (germline): MNHNS, SASEGT. Trimming shortened V by 8 bases and J by 1 base, and 14 bases separated the two germline ends. The CDR3 has 14 residues. The CDR3 bases are TGTGCCAGCGGGACCTCAGGGTTCCAAGAGACCCAGTACTTC. Its translation is CASGTSGFQETQYF.

V usage is TRBV20-1 and J usage is TRBJ1-4; 7 positions match TRBD1. Trimming cost V 5 bases and J 5 bases; bases outside gene matches: 5. The CDR3 contains 13 residues. The germline gives CDR1 DFQATT, CDR2 SNEGSKA (reference sequence). The DNA for the CDR3 is TGCAGTGCTCGATCAGGGGGAAATGAAAAACTGTTTTTT. Its protein product is CSARSGGNEKLFF.

As regards this clonotype: At one end the junction does not follow the germline gene, possibly because of a read error. The V and J genes are TRBV6-1 and TRBJ1-6; possible D gene TRBD1, 5 bases. The CDR3 spans 17 residues. CDR1 is MNHNS and CDR2 is SASEGT in the germline V gene. In DNA form, the CDR3 reads TGTGCCAGCAGTGAAGCTAAGGGGTTCTCCAATAATTCACCCCTCCACTTT. Amino acids: CASSEAKGFSNNSPLHF.

The V and J genes are TRBV4-3 and TRBJ2-7; D tentatively fits TRBD1 or TRBD2 (5 bases each). Trimming cost V 2 bases and J 3 bases, with 11 bases left between them. The CDR3 is 14 amino acids. CDR1 is LGHNA and CDR2 is YSLEER in the germline V gene. CDR3 residues: CASSQSSGSYEQYF. The CDR3 nucleotides are TGCGCCAGCAGCCAATCATCAGGGAGCTACGAGCAGTACTTC.

The chain is built from TRBV20-1 and TRBJ2-1, with D possibly being TRBD2 (5 bases). Trimming removed 3 bases at V and 2 bases at J, with 11 bases between. The CDR3 contains 14 residues. Germline lookup yields CDR1 DFQATT and CDR2 SNEGSKA (reference sequence). Here the CDR3 DNA reads TGCAGTGCTAGCTACCCGGGGACCTACAATGAGCAGTTCTTC. This encodes CSASYPGTYNEQFF.